This passage covers 15 T cell receptor beta chains from one sample sequenced in a study of technical replicates of blood from a handful of donors. Profiling relied on immunoSEQ multiplex PCR, and the TCRdb table lists in-frame clones only, not all of them. Among some 57,000 clones, roughly 97% were seen once, and the ten largest hold 0.15% to 0.25%. The sequencing sample was made of T cells isolated from PBMCs. The receptors were sampled from a human donor in good health.

The chain couples TRBV11-2 to TRBJ1-2, with TRBD1 matching over 8 bases. CDR3 length: 15 amino acids. CDR1 and CDR2 from the germline V gene are SGHAT and FQNNGV. Unmatched junction bases numbered 7, after V lost 3 bases and J lost 4 bases. The CDR3 region is CASSFGQGQTYGYTF. CDR3 sequence (DNA): TGTGCCAGCAGCTTCGGACAGGGCCAAACCTATGGCTACACCTTC.

V usage is TRBV7-6 and J usage is TRBJ2-3, with no clear D. The CDR3 loop spans 15 amino acids. V lost 8 bases, J lost 4 bases, and 19 bases lay in between. Germline V gene sequence: CDR1 SGHVS, CDR2 FNYEAQ. For the CDR3, the DNA is TGTGCCAGCGCACCGTCAAAGTCGGTCCCAGATACGCAGTATTTT. Its protein product is CASAPSKSVPDTQYF.

The rearrangement links TRBV7-9 to TRBJ2-2, with D tentatively TRBD1 (5 bases). CDR1 is SEHNR, CDR2 FQNEAQ, per germline (reference sequence). Trimming pared 4 bases from V and 4 bases from J, leaving 16 bases between. The CDR3 is made up of 16 amino acids. DNA of the CDR3: TGTGCCAGCAGCTCCGACCCTGGACAACCCACCGGGGAGCTGTTTTTT. Protein: CASSSDPGQPTGELFF.

The chain recombines TRBV11-3 with TRBJ1-1; D is possibly TRBD1 (5 bases). V was pared by 8 bases and J by 5 bases, with 12 bases between. In germline, CDR1 is SGHNT, CDR2 YENEEA. The CDR3 is made up of 12 amino acids. The CDR3 loop reads CASDGGRTEAFF. For the CDR3, the DNA is TGTGCCAGCGATGGGGGGAGGACTGAAGCTTTCTTT.

This chain links TRBV28 with TRBJ2-7; 10 bases are a match to TRBD2. Germline loops: CDR1 MDHEN, CDR2 SYDVKM. The CDR3 extends over 16 amino acids. V was clipped by 4 bases and J by 4 bases; unmatched bases: 10. The CDR3: CASSWPRGTSDYEQYF. CDR3 bases: TGTGCCAGCAGTTGGCCGAGGGGGACTAGCGATTACGAGCAGTACTTC.

The chain has TRBV6-5 and TRBJ1-2, with 11 nucleotides matching TRBD1. The CDR3 extends over 12 amino acids. The germline CDR1 and CDR2 sequences are MNHEY and SVGAGI. Unmatched junction bases numbered 4, after V lost 8 bases and J lost 8 bases. This CDR3 reads CASSRTGGGYTF. The CDR3 DNA reads as TGTGCCAGCTCCCGGACAGGGGGCGGCTACACCTTC.

This chain joins TRBV19 and TRBJ1-2; D not resolved. Germline V gives CDR1 LNHDA, CDR2 SQIVND (reference sequence). The CDR3 loop spans 15 amino acids. The V end lost 4 bases, the J end lost 4 bases, and 16 bases lay between the germline ends. The CDR3, as DNA: TGTGCCAGTAGTAATCTCGTAGGAGGGCCCTATGGCTACACCTTC. This gives the protein CASSNLVGGPYGYTF.

CDR3 in amino acids: CASSPAGGGETQYF. CDR3 bases: TGTGCCAGCAGCCCTGCGGGGGGAGGAGAGACCCAGTACTTC. V gene TRBV5-4 combines with J gene TRBJ2-5, with TRBD2 matching over 8 bases. Germline assignment: CDR1 SGHNT and CDR2 YYREEE (reference sequence). This CDR3 has 14 residues. V shed 4 bases and J 4 bases; nucleotides not matched to a gene: 6.

The V gene is TRBV13, the J gene TRBJ2-7, with 11 bases lining up with TRBD2. Trimming cost V 0 bases and J 3 bases; bases outside gene matches: 4. The germline V gene encodes CDR1 PRHDT and CDR2 FYEKMQ (reference sequence). CDR3 length: 16 residues. DNA for the CDR3: TGTGCCAGCAGCTTAGGGGAAGGGACTAGCGGCTACGAGCAGTACTTC. It codes for CASSLGEGTSGYEQYF. The full variable domain, rest sourced from reference TRBV13 and TRBJ2-7, is AAGVIQSPRHLIKEKRETATLKCYPIPRHDTVYWYQQGPGQDPQFLISFYEKMQSDKGSIPDRFSAQQFSDYHSELNMSSLELGDSALYFCASSLGEGTSGYEQYFGPGTRLTVT.

The chain joins TRBV27 to TRBJ1-5; perhaps TRBD1 as D (6 bases). Germline CDR1 is MNHEY and CDR2 is SMNVEV (reference sequence). Trimming removed 0 bases at V and 5 bases at J, with 8 bases between. The CDR3 spans 14 residues. The CDR3 DNA sequence: TGTGCCAGCAGTTTATCGGACAGTTATCAGCCCCAGCATTTT. It codes for CASSLSDSYQPQHF.

The genes are TRBV28 and TRBJ1-5; D might be TRBD1 (5 bases). This CDR3 is 13 amino acids long. Between the trimmed V and J ends, which lost 5 bases and 6 bases, there was a span of 11 bases. Germline CDR1 reads MDHEN; CDR2 reads SYDVKM. CDR3 residues: CASSRGTGQPQHF. The CDR3 region has the DNA TGTGCCAGCAGTCGGGGGACGGGTCAGCCCCAGCATTTT.

The chain links TRBV28 to TRBJ2-3, with 7 bases aligning to TRBD1. Looked up from germline, CDR1 is MDHEN and CDR2 is SYDVKM. With 3 bases clipped from V and 4 bases from J, the junction kept 7 bases outside the gene matches. The CDR3 runs 15 residues. CDR3 residues: CASSFNRGWADTQYF. CDR3 DNA sequence: TGTGCCAGCAGTTTCAACAGGGGATGGGCAGATACGCAGTATTTT.

The chain combines TRBV5-4 with TRBJ2-5; 11 bases are shared with TRBD1. The CDR3 spans 16 residues. Looked up from germline, CDR1 is SGHNT and CDR2 is YYREEE (reference sequence). V dropped 3 bases and J dropped 0; count of bases not matched to a gene: 4. CDR3 bases: TGTGCCAGCAGCTCCGGGACAGGGGGGGACCAAGAGACCCAGTACTTC. As protein: CASSSGTGGDQETQYF.

The chain joins TRBV28 to TRBJ1-5; 10 positions agree with TRBD1. In germline, CDR1 is MDHEN, CDR2 SYDVKM. CDR3 length: 17 amino acids. The ends lost 3 bases at V and 1 base at J; junction bases unmatched: 6. CDR3: CASSLRQGAGSNQPQHF. The CDR3 nucleotides read TGTGCCAGCAGTTTGCGACAGGGGGCGGGAAGCAATCAGCCCCAGCATTTT.

The chain couples TRBV11-2 to TRBJ2-7; D is unclear. The germline gives CDR1 SGHAT, CDR2 FQNNGV. Trimming stripped 1 base from V and 7 bases from J, with 8 bases between. The CDR3 covers 12 residues. In DNA form, the CDR3 reads TGTGCCAGCAGCTTAGGGGCCGGAGAGCAGTACTTC. It specifies CASSLGAGEQYF.